This TCR beta chain was profiled in a study of blood T cell repertoires in COVID-19. As for the study in general: Acute-phase and convalescent COVID-19 samples originated in the United States, Italy and Spain. PBMCs, B-cell-depleted T cells, or T cells were the source of the cDNA or gDNA that made up the material.

CDR3 length: 16 residues. From germline, CDR1 is LNHDA and CDR2 SQIVND (reference sequence). Trimming cost V 2 bases and J 7 bases; bases outside gene matches: 7. In the original workflow: Researchers report that nucleated cell counts were estimated from reference gene primer amplification. Measured with immunoSEQ multiplex PCR; TCRdb has only the in-frame clones, and not every one. The V and J calls and clone size are taken from that table; D and trimming were inferred from the DNA. The sample has about 98,000 clones, roughly 80% seen once; the top ten hold about 10%. V is TRBV19 and J is TRBJ2-1; 11 bases are a match to TRBD2. Sample: peripheral blood. The sequence came from a woman aged 80 or over with acute or convalescent COVID-19. CDR3 nucleotide sequence: TGTGCCAGTAGTATAACCATAGCGGGGGGGAAGAATGAGCAGTTCTTC. Encoded protein: CASSITIAGGKNEQFF.